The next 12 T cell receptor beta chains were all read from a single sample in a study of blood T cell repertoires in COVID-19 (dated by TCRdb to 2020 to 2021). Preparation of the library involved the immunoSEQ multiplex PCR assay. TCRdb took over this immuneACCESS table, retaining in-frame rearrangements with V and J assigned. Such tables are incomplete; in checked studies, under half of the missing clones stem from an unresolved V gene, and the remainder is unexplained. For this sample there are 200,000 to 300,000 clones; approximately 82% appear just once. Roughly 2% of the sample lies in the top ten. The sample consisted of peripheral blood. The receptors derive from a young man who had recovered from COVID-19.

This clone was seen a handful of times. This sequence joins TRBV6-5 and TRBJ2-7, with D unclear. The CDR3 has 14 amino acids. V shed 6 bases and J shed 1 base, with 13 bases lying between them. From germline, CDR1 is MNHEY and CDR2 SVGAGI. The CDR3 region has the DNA TGTGCCAGCAGGAGAAAGACTGATTCCTACGAGCAGTACTTC. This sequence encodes CASRRKTDSYEQYF.

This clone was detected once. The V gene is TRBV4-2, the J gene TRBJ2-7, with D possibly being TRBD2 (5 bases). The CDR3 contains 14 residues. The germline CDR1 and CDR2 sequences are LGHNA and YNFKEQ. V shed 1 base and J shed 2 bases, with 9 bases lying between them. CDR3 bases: TGTGCCAGCAGCCAAGGACTACTAACCTACGAGCAGTACTTC. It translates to CASSQGLLTYEQYF.

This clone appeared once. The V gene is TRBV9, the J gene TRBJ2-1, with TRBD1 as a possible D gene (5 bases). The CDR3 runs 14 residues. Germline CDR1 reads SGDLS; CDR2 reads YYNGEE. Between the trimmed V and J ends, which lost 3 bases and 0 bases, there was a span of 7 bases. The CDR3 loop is CASSGTNSYNEQFF. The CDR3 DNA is TGTGCCAGCAGCGGGACAAACTCCTACAATGAGCAGTTCTTC.

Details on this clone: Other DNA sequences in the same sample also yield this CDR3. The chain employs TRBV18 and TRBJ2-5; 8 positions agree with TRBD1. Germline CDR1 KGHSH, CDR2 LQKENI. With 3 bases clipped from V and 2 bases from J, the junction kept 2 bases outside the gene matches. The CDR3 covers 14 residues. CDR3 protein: CASSPTGVQETQYF. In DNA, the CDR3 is TGTGCCAGCTCACCGACAGGGGTGCAAGAGACCCAGTACTTC.

CDR3 coding DNA: TGTGCCAGCAGCCGAAATCGAGGTAGTACGCAGTATTTT. Translation gives CASSRNRGSTQYF. The V call is TRBV5-8, the J call TRBJ2-3; D is unresolved. The CDR3 runs 13 residues. The V and J ends lost 4 bases and 8 bases respectively, with 14 bases between them. Looked up from germline, CDR1 is SGHTS and CDR2 is YDEGEE.

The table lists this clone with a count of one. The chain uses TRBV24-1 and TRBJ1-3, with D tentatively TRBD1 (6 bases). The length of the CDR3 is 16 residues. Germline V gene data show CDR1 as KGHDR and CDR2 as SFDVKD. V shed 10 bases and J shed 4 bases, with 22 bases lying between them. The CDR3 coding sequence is TGTGCCACGCGGCGAGGGGGAGGGAAGTCAGGAAACACCATATATTTT. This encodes CATRRGGGKSGNTIYF.

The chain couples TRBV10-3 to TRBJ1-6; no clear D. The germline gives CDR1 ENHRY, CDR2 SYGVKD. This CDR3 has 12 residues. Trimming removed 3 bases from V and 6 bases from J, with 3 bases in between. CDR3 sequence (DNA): TGTGCCATCAGTGACCTTAATTCACCCCTCCACTTT. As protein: CAISDLNSPLHF.

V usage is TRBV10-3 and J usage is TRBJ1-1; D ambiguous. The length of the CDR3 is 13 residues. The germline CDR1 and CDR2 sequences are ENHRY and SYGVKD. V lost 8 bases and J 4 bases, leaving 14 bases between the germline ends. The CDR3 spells CAIRGAGSTEAFF. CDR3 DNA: TGTGCCATCCGCGGTGCGGGTTCCACTGAAGCTTTCTTT.

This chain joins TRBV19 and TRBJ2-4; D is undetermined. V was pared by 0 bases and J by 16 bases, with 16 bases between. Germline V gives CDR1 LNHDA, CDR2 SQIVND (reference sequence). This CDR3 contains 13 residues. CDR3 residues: CASSIDRRSLSYF. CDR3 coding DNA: TGTGCCAGTAGTATAGACCGCCGAAGCTTAAGCTACTTC.

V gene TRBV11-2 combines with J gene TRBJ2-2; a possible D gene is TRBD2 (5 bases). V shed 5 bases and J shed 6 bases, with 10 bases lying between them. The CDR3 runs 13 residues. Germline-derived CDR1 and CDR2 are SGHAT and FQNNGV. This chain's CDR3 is CASSQTRAGELFF. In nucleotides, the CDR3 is TGTGCCAGCAGCCAAACTAGGGCCGGGGAGCTGTTTTTT.

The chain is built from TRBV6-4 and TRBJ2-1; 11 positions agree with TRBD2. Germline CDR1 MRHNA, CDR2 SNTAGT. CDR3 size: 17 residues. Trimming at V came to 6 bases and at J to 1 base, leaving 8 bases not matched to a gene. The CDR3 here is CASSPTPSGGSYNEQFF. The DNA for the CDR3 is TGTGCCAGCAGCCCCACCCCTAGCGGGGGGTCCTACAATGAGCAGTTCTTC.

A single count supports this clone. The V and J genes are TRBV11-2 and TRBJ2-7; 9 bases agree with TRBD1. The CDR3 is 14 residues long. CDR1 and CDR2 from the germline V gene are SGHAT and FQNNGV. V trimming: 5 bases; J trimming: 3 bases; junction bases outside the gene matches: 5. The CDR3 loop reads CASSPAGQGYEQYV. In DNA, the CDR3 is TGTGCCAGCAGCCCCGCGGGACAGGGCTACGAGCAGTACGTC.